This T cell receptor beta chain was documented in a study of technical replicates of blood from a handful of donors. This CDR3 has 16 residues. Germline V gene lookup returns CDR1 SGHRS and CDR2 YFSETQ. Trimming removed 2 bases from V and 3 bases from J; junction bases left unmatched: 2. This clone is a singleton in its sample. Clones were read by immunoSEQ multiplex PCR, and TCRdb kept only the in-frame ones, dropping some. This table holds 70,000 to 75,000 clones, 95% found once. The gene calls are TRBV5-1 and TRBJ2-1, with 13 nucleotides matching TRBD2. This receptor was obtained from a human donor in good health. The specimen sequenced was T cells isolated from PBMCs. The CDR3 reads CASSFGTSGVYNEQFF. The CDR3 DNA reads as TGCGCCAGCAGCTTCGGGACTAGCGGGGTCTACAATGAGCAGTTCTTC.